The 28 T cell receptor beta chains in this list originate from one sample, sequenced in a study of beta chain features in type 1 diabetes. Study-wide findings and caveats: In every one of the four CD4+ subsets, TCRB CDR3s were moderately but significantly shorter in Type 1 diabetes patients.

Their target antigens are unknown. The whole isolated RNA underwent reverse transcription, so sequencing captured expressed TCRB transcripts. Sequencing was performed with immunoSEQ multiplex PCR; in TCRdb, only in-frame clones are kept and a portion is missing. The sample has hundreds of thousands of clones; about 14% are singletons. The specimen sequenced was naive CD4+ T cells from blood. The receptors were sampled from a man between 18 and 35 years old with type 1 diabetes.

At least ten counts were recorded for this clone. The chain has TRBV7-9 and TRBJ2-1, with D hard to call. With 8 bases removed from V and 5 bases from J, the gap between germline ends came to 13 bases. The CDR3 totals 13 residues. The germline CDR1 and CDR2 sequences are SEHNR and FQNEAQ (reference sequence). The CDR3 region is CASFYSGHNEQFF. Written as DNA, the CDR3 is TGTGCCAGCTTTTATAGTGGCCACAATGAGCAGTTCTTC.

This clone was seen only a few times. The sample contains more than one DNA sequence encoding this CDR3. The chain is built from TRBV18 and TRBJ2-5, with D maybe TRBD1 (5 bases). Germline V gene lookup returns CDR1 KGHSH and CDR2 LQKENI. The V and J ends lost 2 bases and 1 base respectively, with 5 bases between them. The CDR3 has 13 residues. The CDR3 sequence: CASSPGAQETQYF. As DNA, the CDR3 is TGTGCCAGCTCACCAGGGGCCCAAGAGACCCAGTACTTC.

DNA for the CDR3: TGTGCCAGCAGCTCCCGGACGGTTGATCAGCCCCAGCATTTT. Translating it yields CASSSRTVDQPQHF. This rearrangement joins TRBV7-2 to TRBJ1-5; D unresolved. The CDR3 loop spans 14 amino acids. Germline CDR1 SGHTA, CDR2 FQGNSA. The V gene lost 4 bases and the J gene lost 5 bases, with 12 bases spanning the gap. Supplemented by reference TRBV7-2 and TRBJ1-5, the full variable domain reads GAGVSQSPSNKVTEKGKDVELRCDPISGHTALYWYRQSLGQGLEFLIYFQGNSAPDKSGLPSDRFSAERTGGSVSTLTIQRTQQEDSAVYLCASSSRTVDQPQHFGDGTRLSIL.

This chain joins TRBV7-3 and TRBJ2-1, with 7 bases aligning to TRBD1. Germline CDR1 and CDR2: SGHTA and FQGTGA. V was clipped by 4 bases and J by 5 bases; unmatched bases: 11. CDR3 length: 16 amino acids. In DNA, the CDR3 is TGTGCCAGCAGCTCCAGGTCCGGGACAGTGAACAATGAGCAGTTCTTC. Protein sequence: CASSSRSGTVNNEQFF.

Comments on this clone: Within the sample, other DNA sequences also encode this same CDR3. V and J are TRBV5-1 and TRBJ2-3; no clear D. Trimming removed 5 bases from V and 3 bases from J, with 13 bases in between. This CDR3 comprises 14 residues. Germline CDR1 and CDR2: SGHRS and YFSETQ. CDR3 loop: CASSRTGGTDTQYF. CDR3 coding DNA: TGCGCCAGCAGTAGGACGGGCGGTACAGATACGCAGTATTTT.

This CDR3 is CASSHGTSGMAIYEQYF. The CDR3 coding sequence is TGTGCCAGCAGCCATGGGACTAGCGGGATGGCGATCTACGAGCAGTACTTC. J is TRBJ2-7 and V is TRBV7-9; TRBD2 aligns across 13 bases. The CDR3 spans 17 residues. From germline, CDR1 is SEHNR and CDR2 FQNEAQ (reference sequence). With 5 bases clipped from V and 3 bases from J, the junction kept 10 bases outside the gene matches. Looking up the rest from reference TRBV7-9 and TRBJ2-7 gives the full variable domain: DTGVSQNPRHKITKRGQNVTFRCDPISEHNRLYWYRQTLGQGPEFLTYFQNEAQLEKSRLLSDRFSAERPKGSFSTLEIQRTEQGDSAMYLCASSHGTSGMAIYEQYFGPGTRLTVT.

The CDR3 loop reads CAWRELGRDNSPLHF. The CDR3 coding sequence is TGTGCCTGGAGGGAGTTAGGCAGGGATAATTCACCCCTCCACTTT. The chain combines TRBV30 with TRBJ1-6; D is possibly TRBD1 (5 bases). The V gene lost 3 bases and the J gene lost 5 bases, with 14 bases spanning the gap. Germline assignment: CDR1 GTSNPN and CDR2 SVGIG (reference sequence). The CDR3 runs to 15 residues.

This sequence joins TRBV20-1 and TRBJ2-1; D gene ambiguous. Trimming left V 6 bases short and J 9 bases short, with 12 bases between. This CDR3 has 11 residues. Germline CDR1 is DFQATT and CDR2 is SNEGSKA (reference sequence). The CDR3 is CSATLMGEQFF. The CDR3 coding sequence is TGCAGTGCGACTTTAATGGGTGAGCAGTTCTTC.

The rearrangement links TRBV11-2 to TRBJ2-2, with 7 bases aligning to TRBD1. The CDR3 is 18 residues long. V lost 5 bases and J lost 5; bases outside the gene matches: 17. Germline V gene data show CDR1 as SGHAT and CDR2 as FQNNGV. This chain's CDR3 is CASSRPEFSRGRTGELFF. The CDR3 DNA sequence: TGTGCCAGCAGCCGACCTGAATTCTCTAGGGGGCGGACCGGGGAGCTGTTTTTT.

There are a few counts of this clone. In DNA, the CDR3 is TGTGCCAGTAGTACCCCAGGGACTAGTTCCTCCTTAGGGGAGCAGTTCTTC. This codes for CASSTPGTSSSLGEQFF. This chain uses TRBV19 with TRBJ2-1, with 8 nucleotides matching TRBD2. With 4 bases clipped from V and 10 bases from J, the junction kept 18 bases outside the gene matches. CDR3 length: 17 amino acids. The germline V gene encodes CDR1 LNHDA and CDR2 SQIVND (reference sequence).

This clone was observed a handful of times. The V call is TRBV5-1, the J call TRBJ1-4, with D uncertain. The V and J ends lost 4 bases and 5 bases respectively, with 27 bases between them. Per the germline V gene, CDR1 is SGHRS and CDR2 is YFSETQ. The CDR3 loop spans 19 amino acids. In DNA form, the CDR3 reads TGCGCCAGCAGCGCCCCCACGGGCGCCAACCTCATTGAAAATGAAAAACTGTTTTTT. Protein: CASSAPTGANLIENEKLFF.

In this sample, this clone turned up a few times. CDR3 coding DNA: TGTGCCTGGAGAATACAGGGGAACACTGAAGCTTTCTTT. As protein: CAWRIQGNTEAFF. The chain couples TRBV30 to TRBJ1-1; a possible D gene is TRBD1 (6 bases). Germline V lookup: CDR1 GTSNPN, CDR2 SVGIG (reference sequence). V shed 3 bases and J shed 1 base, with 9 bases lying between them. This CDR3 has 13 residues.

This clone was counted only a few times. The chain recombines TRBV7-9 with TRBJ1-1, with a tentative D call TRBD1 (5 bases). The V end lost 8 bases, the J end lost 0 bases, and 13 bases lay between the germline ends. The CDR3 is 14 residues long. Germline V gene lookup returns CDR1 SEHNR and CDR2 FQNEAQ (reference sequence). The CDR3 nucleotides are TGTGCCAGCTTAAATGGGGGGATGAACACTGAAGCTTTCTTT. Translation gives CASLNGGMNTEAFF.

This chain uses TRBV7-9 with TRBJ1-4, with D possibly TRBD1 on 5 matching bases. The CDR3 consists of 17 residues. Deletions cut 0 bases from V and 0 bases from J, with 11 bases between. Germline V gene lookup returns CDR1 SEHNR and CDR2 FQNEAQ (reference sequence). CDR3 loop: CASSLAWGEATNEKLFF. The CDR3 DNA reads as TGTGCCAGCAGCTTAGCGTGGGGCGAGGCAACTAATGAAAAACTGTTTTTT.

This clone was seen a few times. This chain connects TRBV9 to TRBJ2-1; 14 bases map to TRBD2. In germline, CDR1 is SGDLS, CDR2 YYNGEE. The trim removed 6 bases at V and 9 bases at J, leaving 17 bases unmatched. This CDR3 is 18 amino acids long. The CDR3: CASTVTSGGAEGFSEQFF. The CDR3 DNA reads as TGTGCCAGCACCGTGACTAGCGGGGGGGCTGAAGGGTTCAGTGAGCAGTTCTTC.

The rearrangement links TRBV27 to TRBJ2-3; 9 bases fit TRBD2. With 5 bases clipped from V and 5 bases from J, the junction kept 17 bases outside the gene matches. Germline V gene data show CDR1 as MNHEY and CDR2 as SMNVEV (reference sequence). The CDR3 has 18 residues. CDR3 region: CASSPRPTSGTGGDTQYF. CDR3 nucleotide sequence: TGTGCCAGCAGTCCCCGTCCGACTAGCGGCACTGGAGGAGATACGCAGTATTTT.

The chain recombines TRBV29-1 with TRBJ2-1, with 7 bases fitting TRBD1. Unmatched junction bases numbered 17, after V lost 8 bases and J lost 7 bases. The CDR3 length is 15 residues. The germline CDR1 and CDR2 sequences are SQVTM and ANQGSEA. The CDR3 DNA reads as TGCAGCTTGGTACAAGGACAGGTTTTTGATAATGAGCAGTTCTTC. This encodes CSLVQGQVFDNEQFF.

This clone was observed a few times. The chain links TRBV9 to TRBJ2-7; D is perhaps TRBD2 (6 bases). Germline assignment: CDR1 SGDLS and CDR2 YYNGEE. CDR3 size: 15 residues. V lost 0 bases and J 5 bases, leaving 15 bases between the germline ends. CDR3 bases: TGTGCCAGCAGCGTAGCCGGGGGACCTACCCACGAGCAGTACTTC. This encodes CASSVAGGPTHEQYF.

This clone was counted between two and nine times. This rearrangement joins TRBV30 to TRBJ2-1; 7 bases agree with TRBD1. The ends lost 0 bases at V and 5 bases at J; junction bases unmatched: 16. CDR1 is GTSNPN and CDR2 is SVGIG in the germline V gene (reference sequence). The CDR3 covers 18 residues. CDR3 sequence reads: CAWSVRATRQGPNNEQFF. DNA for the CDR3: TGTGCCTGGAGTGTACGAGCCACGAGACAGGGCCCAAACAATGAGCAGTTCTTC.

The chain joins TRBV15 to TRBJ2-7; D remains unclear. V was trimmed by 1 base and J by 12 bases, leaving 13 bases between them. Germline V gene sequence: CDR1 LNHNV, CDR2 YYDKDF (reference sequence). The CDR3 length is 12 residues. CDR3 in DNA: TGTGCCACCAGCAGAGGCGCCGAGGATCCGTACTTC. It encodes CATSRGAEDPYF.

This clone was seen a few times. The rearrangement uses TRBV28 and TRBJ2-6; no definite D call. Germline-derived CDR1 and CDR2 are MDHEN and SYDVKM. This CDR3 region has 13 residues. The ends were cut back, 7 bases at V and 3 bases at J, with 7 bases in the middle. The CDR3 here is CASNLGGANVLTF. The CDR3 DNA follows: TGTGCCAGCAATTTGGGTGGGGCCAACGTCCTGACTTTC.

A few counts support this clone. J is TRBJ2-5 and V is TRBV2; D may be TRBD1 or TRBD2 (5 bases each). Per the germline V gene, CDR1 is SNHLY and CDR2 is FYNNEI. V lost 4 bases and J 1 base, leaving 7 bases between the germline ends. This CDR3 contains 13 residues. The CDR3 nucleotides are TGTGCCAGCAGTGCCGGGACCCAAGAGACCCAGTACTTC. Encoded protein: CASSAGTQETQYF.

The J gene is TRBJ2-1, the V gene TRBV7-9; 7 bases are shared with TRBD2. Germline CDR1 reads SEHNR; CDR2 reads FQNEAQ (reference sequence). The CDR3 has 16 amino acids. The trim removed 8 bases at V and 10 bases at J, leaving 20 bases unmatched. The CDR3 loop is CASRMTLGGAGEEQFF. In DNA form, the CDR3 reads TGTGCCAGCCGAATGACACTGGGAGGGGCCGGGGAGGAGCAGTTCTTC.

This clone was counted between two and nine times. This chain joins TRBV30 and TRBJ2-3; D unresolved. CDR1 GTSNPN and CDR2 SVGIG come from the germline V gene (reference sequence). V lost 2 bases and J 2 bases, leaving 8 bases between the germline ends. The CDR3 totals 13 residues. The DNA for the CDR3 is TGTGCCTGGAGTATCCTATACACAGATACGCAGTATTTT. As protein: CAWSILYTDTQYF.

This clone was observed a few times. The V and J genes are TRBV6-6 and TRBJ1-5; D possibly corresponds to TRBD1 (6 bases). CDR1 and CDR2 from the germline V gene are MNHNY and SVGAGI (reference sequence). The CDR3 is 16 amino acids. Deletions cut 0 bases from V and 2 bases from J, with 11 bases between. The CDR3 bases are TGTGCCAGCAGTTACTCGCAGGGGTCCGGCAATCAGCCCCAGCATTTT. Protein product: CASSYSQGSGNQPQHF.

This clone occurred a few times. The chain combines TRBV9 with TRBJ2-3; no firm D call. Germline loops: CDR1 SGDLS, CDR2 YYNGEE. CDR3 length equals 16 residues. V gave up 3 bases and J gave up 0 bases, with 14 bases separating them. The CDR3 here is CASSARIPYSTDTQYF. As DNA, the CDR3 is TGTGCCAGCAGCGCGAGAATACCGTATAGCACAGATACGCAGTATTTT.

This clone was seen more than once but under ten times. V and J are TRBV28 and TRBJ1-2; perhaps TRBD1 as D (6 bases). CDR1 is MDHEN and CDR2 is SYDVKM in the germline V gene. Between the trimmed V and J ends, which lost 6 bases and 8 bases, there was a span of 16 bases. There are 13 residues in the CDR3. Written as DNA, the CDR3 is TGTGCCAGCAGGCAGAACAGGGTGGGCGGCTACACCTTC. Amino acids: CASRQNRVGGYTF.

The V and J genes are TRBV5-1 and TRBJ1-2; TRBD1 aligns across 7 bases. Germline CDR1 reads SGHRS; CDR2 reads YFSETQ. The V segment lost 1 base and the J segment 5 bases; nucleotides outside the gene matches: 8. The CDR3 has 15 residues. DNA for the CDR3: TGCGCCAGCAGCTTGAGTTGGGACAGCCCTTATGGCTACACCTTC. Protein sequence: CASSLSWDSPYGYTF.